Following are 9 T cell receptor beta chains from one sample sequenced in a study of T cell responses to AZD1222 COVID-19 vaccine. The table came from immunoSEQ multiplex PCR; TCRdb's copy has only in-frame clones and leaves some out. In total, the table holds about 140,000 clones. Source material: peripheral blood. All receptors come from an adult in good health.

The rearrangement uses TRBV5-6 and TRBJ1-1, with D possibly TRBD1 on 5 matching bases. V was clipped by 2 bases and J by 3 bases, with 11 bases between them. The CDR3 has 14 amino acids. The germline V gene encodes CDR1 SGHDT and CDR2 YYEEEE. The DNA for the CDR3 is TGTGCCAGCAGCTTTGAGTTAGGGGACACTGAAGCTTTCTTT. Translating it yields CASSFELGDTEAFF.

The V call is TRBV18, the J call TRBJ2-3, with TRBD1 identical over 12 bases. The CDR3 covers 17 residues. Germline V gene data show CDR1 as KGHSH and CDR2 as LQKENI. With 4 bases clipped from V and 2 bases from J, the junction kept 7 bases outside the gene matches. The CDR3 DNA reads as TGTGCCAGCTCACTCCTAGGGACAGGGGGCGACACAGATACGCAGTATTTT. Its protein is CASSLLGTGGDTDTQYF.

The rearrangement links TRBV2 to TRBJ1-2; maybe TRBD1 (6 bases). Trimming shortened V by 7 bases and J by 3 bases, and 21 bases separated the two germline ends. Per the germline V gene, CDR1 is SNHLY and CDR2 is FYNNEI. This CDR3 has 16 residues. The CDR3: CASIPGSAGAHYGYTF. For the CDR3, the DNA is TGTGCCAGCATCCCGGGTAGCGCAGGGGCACACTATGGCTACACCTTC.

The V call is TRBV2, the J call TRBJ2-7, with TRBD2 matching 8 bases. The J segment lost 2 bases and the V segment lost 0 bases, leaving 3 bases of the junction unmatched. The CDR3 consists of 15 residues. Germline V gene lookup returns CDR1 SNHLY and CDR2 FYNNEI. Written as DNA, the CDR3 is TGTGCCAGCAGTGAAGCAATAGCGGGGCCCTACGAGCAGTACTTC. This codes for CASSEAIAGPYEQYF.

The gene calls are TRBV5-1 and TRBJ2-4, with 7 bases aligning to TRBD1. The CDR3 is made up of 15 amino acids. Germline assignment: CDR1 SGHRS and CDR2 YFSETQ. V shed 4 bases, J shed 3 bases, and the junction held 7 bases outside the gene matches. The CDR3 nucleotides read TGCGCCAGCAGCCCACAGGGGCAGGGCAAAAACATTCAGTACTTC. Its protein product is CASSPQGQGKNIQYF.

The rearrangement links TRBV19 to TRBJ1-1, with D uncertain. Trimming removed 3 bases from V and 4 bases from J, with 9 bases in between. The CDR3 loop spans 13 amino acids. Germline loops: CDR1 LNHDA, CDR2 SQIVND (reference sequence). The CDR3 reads CASSIGPSTEAFF. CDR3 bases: TGTGCCAGTAGTATTGGGCCGAGCACTGAAGCTTTCTTT.

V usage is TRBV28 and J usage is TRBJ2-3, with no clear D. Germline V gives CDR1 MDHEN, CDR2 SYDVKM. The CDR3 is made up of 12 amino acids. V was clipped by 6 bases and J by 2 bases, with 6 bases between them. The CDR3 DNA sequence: TGTGCCAGCAGGGGGAACACAGATACGCAGTATTTT. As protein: CASRGNTDTQYF.

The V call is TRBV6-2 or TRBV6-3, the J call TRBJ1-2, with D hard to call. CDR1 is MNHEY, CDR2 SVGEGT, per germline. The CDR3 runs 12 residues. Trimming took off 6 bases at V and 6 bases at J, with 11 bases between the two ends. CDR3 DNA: TGTGCCAGCAGCCTCGGAAGTCATGGCTACACCTTC. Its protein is CASSLGSHGYTF.

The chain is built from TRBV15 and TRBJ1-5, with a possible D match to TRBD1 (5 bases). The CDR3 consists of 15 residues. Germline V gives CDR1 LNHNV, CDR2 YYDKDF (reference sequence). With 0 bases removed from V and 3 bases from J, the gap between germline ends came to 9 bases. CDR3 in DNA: TGTGCCACCAGCAGAGAAGGGGTATTCAATCAGCCCCAGCATTTT. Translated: CATSREGVFNQPQHF.